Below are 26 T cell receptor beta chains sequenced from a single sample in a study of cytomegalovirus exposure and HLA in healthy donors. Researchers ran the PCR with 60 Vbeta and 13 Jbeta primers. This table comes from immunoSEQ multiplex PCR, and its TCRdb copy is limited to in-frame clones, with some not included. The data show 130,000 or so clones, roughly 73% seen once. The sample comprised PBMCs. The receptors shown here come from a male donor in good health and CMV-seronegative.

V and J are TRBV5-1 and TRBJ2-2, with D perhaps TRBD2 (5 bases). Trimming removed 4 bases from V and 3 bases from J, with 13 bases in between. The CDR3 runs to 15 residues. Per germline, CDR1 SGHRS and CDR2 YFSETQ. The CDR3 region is CASSSGPRDTGELFF. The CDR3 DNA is TGCGCCAGCAGCAGCGGACCGAGGGACACCGGGGAGCTGTTTTTT.

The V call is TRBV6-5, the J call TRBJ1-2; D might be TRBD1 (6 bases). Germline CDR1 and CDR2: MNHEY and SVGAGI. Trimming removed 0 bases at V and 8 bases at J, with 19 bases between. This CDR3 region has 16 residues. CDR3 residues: CASSYSSGSAGDGYTF. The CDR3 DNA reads TGTGCCAGCAGTTACTCGTCGGGTTCGGCAGGGGACGGCTACACCTTC.

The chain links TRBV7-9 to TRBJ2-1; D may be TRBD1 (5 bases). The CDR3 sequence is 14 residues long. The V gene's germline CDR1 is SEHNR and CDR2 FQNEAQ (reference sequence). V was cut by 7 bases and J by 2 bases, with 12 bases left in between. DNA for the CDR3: TGTGCCAGCATCGACAGCTTCCCCTACAATGAGCAGTTCTTC. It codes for CASIDSFPYNEQFF.

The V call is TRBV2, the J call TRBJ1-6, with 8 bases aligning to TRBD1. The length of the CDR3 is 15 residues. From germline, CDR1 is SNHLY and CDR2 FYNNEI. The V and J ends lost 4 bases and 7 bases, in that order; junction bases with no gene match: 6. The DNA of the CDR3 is TGTGCCAGCAGTGGGACAGGGAGCGGGAATTCACCCCTCCACTTT. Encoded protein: CASSGTGSGNSPLHF.

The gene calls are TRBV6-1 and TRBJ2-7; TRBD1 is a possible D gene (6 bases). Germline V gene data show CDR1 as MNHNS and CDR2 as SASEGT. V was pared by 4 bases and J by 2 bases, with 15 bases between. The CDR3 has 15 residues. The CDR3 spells CASSVDSPKAYEQYF. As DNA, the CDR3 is TGTGCCAGCAGTGTGGACAGCCCCAAAGCCTACGAGCAGTACTTC.

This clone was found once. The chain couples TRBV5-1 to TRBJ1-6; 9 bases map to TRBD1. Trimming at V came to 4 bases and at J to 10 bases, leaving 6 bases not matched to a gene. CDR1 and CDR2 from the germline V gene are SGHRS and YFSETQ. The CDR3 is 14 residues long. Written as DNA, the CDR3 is TGCGCCAGCAGCCGGGACAGGGCTGAGTCACCCCTCCACTTT. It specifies CASSRDRAESPLHF.

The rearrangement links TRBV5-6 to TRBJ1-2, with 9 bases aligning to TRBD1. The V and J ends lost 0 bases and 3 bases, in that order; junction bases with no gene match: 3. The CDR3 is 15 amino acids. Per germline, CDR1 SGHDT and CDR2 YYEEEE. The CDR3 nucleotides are TGTGCCAGCAGCTTGGGGGACAGGGTTCACTATGGCTACACCTTC. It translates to CASSLGDRVHYGYTF.

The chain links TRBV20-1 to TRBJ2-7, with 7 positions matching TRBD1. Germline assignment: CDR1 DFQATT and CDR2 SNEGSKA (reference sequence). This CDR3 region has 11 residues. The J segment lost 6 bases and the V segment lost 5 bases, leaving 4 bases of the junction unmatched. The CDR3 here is CSAGTAFEQYF. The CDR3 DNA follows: TGCAGTGCTGGGACAGCGTTCGAGCAGTACTTC.

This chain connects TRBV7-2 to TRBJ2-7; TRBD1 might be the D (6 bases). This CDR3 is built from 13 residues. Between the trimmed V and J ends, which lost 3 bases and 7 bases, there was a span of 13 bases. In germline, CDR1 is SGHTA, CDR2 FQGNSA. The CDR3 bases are TGTGCCAGCAGCTTCAGGGGCTATCGGGAGCAGTACTTC. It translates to CASSFRGYREQYF.

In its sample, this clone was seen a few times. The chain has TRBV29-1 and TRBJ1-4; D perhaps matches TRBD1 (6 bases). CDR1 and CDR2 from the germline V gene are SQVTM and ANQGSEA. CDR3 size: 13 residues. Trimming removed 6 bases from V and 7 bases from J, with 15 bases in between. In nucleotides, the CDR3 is TGCAGCGTCCTCGGGGGGGCAGGTGAAAAACTGTTTTTT. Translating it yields CSVLGGAGEKLFF. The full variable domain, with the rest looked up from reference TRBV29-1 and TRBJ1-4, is SAVISQKPSRDICQRGTSLTIQCQVDSQVTMMFWYRQQPGQSLTLIATANQGSEATYESGFVIDKFPISRPNLTFSTLTVSNMSPEDSSIYLCSVLGGAGEKLFFGSGTQLSVL.

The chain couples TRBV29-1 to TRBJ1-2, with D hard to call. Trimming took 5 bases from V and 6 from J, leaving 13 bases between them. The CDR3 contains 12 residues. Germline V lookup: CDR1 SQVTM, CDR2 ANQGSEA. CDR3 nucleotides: TGCAGCGTTCGGTTAACCGGGGATGGCTACACCTTC. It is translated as CSVRLTGDGYTF. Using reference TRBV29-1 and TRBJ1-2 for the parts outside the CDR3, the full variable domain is SAVISQKPSRDICQRGTSLTIQCQVDSQVTMMFWYRQQPGQSLTLIATANQGSEATYESGFVIDKFPISRPNLTFSTLTVSNMSPEDSSIYLCSVRLTGDGYTFGSGTRLTVV.

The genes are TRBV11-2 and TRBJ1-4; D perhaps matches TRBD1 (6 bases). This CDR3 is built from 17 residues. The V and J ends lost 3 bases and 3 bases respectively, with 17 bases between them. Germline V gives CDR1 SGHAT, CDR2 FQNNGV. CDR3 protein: CASSFQVNRAPNEKLFF. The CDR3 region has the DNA TGTGCCAGCAGCTTTCAAGTTAACAGGGCGCCTAATGAAAAACTGTTTTTT.

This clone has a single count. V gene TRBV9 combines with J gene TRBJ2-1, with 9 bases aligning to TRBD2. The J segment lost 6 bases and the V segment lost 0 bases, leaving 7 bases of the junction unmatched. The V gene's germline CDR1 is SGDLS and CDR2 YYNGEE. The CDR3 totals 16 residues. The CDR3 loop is CASSVALAGMGNEQFF. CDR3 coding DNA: TGTGCCAGCAGCGTAGCTCTAGCGGGGATGGGCAATGAGCAGTTCTTC.

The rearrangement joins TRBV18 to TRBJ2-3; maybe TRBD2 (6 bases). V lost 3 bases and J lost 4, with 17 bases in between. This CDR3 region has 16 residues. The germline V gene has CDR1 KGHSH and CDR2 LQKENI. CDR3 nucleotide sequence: TGTGCCAGCTCACCTTGGAGTACTAGCACCCCAGATACGCAGTATTTT. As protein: CASSPWSTSTPDTQYF. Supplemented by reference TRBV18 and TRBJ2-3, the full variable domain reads NAGVMQNPRHLVRRRGQEARLRCSPMKGHSHVYWYRQLPEEGLKFMVYLQKENIIDESGMPKERFSAEFPKEGPSILRIQQVVRGDSAAYFCASSPWSTSTPDTQYFGPGTRLTVL.

This CDR3 reads CASSSGLAGDPGTQYF. CDR3 nucleotide sequence: TGTGCCAGCAGCTCCGGACTAGCGGGGGACCCAGGAACCCAGTACTTC. V and J are TRBV6-6 and TRBJ2-5; TRBD2 agrees at 13 bases. The J segment lost 8 bases and the V segment lost 6 bases, leaving 12 bases of the junction unmatched. CDR1 and CDR2 (germline): MNHNY, SVGAGI (reference sequence). The CDR3 contains 16 residues.

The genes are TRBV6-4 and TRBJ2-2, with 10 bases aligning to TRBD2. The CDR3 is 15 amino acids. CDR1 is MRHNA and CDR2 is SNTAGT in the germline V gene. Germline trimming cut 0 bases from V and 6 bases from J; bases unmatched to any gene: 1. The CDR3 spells CASSDSAGGPGELFF. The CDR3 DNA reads TGTGCCAGCAGTGACTCAGCGGGGGGGCCCGGGGAGCTGTTTTTT.

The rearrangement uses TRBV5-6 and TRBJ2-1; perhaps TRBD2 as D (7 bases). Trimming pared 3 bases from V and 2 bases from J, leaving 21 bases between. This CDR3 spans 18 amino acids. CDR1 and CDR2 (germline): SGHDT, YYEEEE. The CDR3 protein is CASSSFKGGDTTYNEQFF. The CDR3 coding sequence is TGTGCCAGCAGCTCTTTTAAGGGGGGGGATACGACCTACAATGAGCAGTTCTTC.

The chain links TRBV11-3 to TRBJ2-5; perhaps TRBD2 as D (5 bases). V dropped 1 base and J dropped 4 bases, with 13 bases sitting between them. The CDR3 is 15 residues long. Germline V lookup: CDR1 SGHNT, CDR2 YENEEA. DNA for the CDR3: TGTGCCAGCAGCTTAGGGGTGGGCGAGGGAGAGACCCAGTACTTC. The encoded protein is CASSLGVGEGETQYF.

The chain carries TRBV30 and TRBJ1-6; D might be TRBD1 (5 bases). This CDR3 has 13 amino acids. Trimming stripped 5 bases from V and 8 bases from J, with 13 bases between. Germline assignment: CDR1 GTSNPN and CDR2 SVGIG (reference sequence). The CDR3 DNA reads TGTGCCTGGGAACGGGGGTGGGATTCACCCCTCCACTTT. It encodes CAWERGWDSPLHF.

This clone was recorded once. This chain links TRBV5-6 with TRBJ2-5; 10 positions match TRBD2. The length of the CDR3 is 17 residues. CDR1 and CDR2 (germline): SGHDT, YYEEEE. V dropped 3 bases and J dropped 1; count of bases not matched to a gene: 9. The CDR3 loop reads CASSSRTSGLVQETQYF. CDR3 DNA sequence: TGTGCCAGCAGCTCTCGGACTAGCGGACTAGTCCAAGAGACCCAGTACTTC.

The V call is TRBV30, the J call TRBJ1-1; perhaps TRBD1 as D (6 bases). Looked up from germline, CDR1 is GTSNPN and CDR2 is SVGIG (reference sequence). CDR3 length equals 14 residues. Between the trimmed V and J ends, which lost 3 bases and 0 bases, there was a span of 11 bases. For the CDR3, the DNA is TGTGCCTGGAGGACAGGCAGCATGAACACTGAAGCTTTCTTT. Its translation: CAWRTGSMNTEAFF.

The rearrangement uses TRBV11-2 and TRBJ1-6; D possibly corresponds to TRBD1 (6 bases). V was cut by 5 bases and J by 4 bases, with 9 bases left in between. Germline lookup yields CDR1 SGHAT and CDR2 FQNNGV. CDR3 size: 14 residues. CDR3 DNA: TGTGCCAGCAGCCAAGGACAGTATAATTCACCCCTCCACTTT. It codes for CASSQGQYNSPLHF.

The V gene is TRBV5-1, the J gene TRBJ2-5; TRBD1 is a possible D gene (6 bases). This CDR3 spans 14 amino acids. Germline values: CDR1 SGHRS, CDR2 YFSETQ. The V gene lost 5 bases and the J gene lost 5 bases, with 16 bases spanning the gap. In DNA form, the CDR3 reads TGCGCCAGCAGTTCTGACAGGACCAGGGAGACCCAGTACTTC. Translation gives CASSSDRTRETQYF. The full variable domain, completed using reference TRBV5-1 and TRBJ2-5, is KAGVTQTPRYLIKTRGQQVTLSCSPISGHRSVSWYQQTPGQGLQFLFEYFSETQRNKGNFPGRFSGRQFSNSRSEMNVSTLELGDSALYLCASSSDRTRETQYFGPGTRLLVL.

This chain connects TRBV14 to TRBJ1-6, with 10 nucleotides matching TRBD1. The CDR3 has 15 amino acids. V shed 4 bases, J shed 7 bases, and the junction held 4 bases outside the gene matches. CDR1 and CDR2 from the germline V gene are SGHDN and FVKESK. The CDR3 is CASSLRTGGNSPLHF. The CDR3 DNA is TGTGCCAGCAGCCTCCGGACAGGGGGGAATTCACCCCTCCACTTT.

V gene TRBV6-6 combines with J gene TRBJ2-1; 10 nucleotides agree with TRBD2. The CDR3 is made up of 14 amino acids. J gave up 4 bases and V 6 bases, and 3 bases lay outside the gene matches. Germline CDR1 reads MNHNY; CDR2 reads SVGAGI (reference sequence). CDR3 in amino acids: CASRLAGDYNEQFF. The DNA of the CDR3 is TGTGCCAGCAGGCTAGCGGGGGATTACAATGAGCAGTTCTTC.

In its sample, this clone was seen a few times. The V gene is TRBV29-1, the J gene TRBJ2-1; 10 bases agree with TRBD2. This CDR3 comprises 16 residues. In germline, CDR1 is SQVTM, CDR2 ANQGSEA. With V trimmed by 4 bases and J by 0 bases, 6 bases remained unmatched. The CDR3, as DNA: TGCAGCGTTGGGGGACTAGCGCCGAGCTCCTACAATGAGCAGTTCTTC. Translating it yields CSVGGLAPSSYNEQFF.